The 5 T cell receptor beta chains below all came from one sample that was sequenced in a study of T cell responses to AZD1222 COVID-19 vaccine. The method was immunoSEQ multiplex PCR; TCRdb's version includes in-frame clones alone and lacks a portion of them. The sample consists of 120,000 to 150,000 clones, roughly 91% of them appearing once. The source was peripheral blood, collected on day 0 of AZD1222 vaccination. These receptors all stem from an adult in good health.

A single count supports this clone. V and J are TRBV12-3 or TRBV12-4 and TRBJ2-3; D tentatively fits TRBD1 or TRBD2 (6 bases each). CDR3 length: 13 residues. V was pared by 8 bases and J by 8 bases, with 17 bases between. The CDR3 DNA reads as TGTGCCAGCGCGGGCAGGGGAGGTGGTACGCAGTATTTT. Translating gives CASAGRGGGTQYF.

The chain recombines TRBV5-6 with TRBJ2-1; no reliable D call. With 4 bases removed from V and 9 bases from J, the gap between germline ends came to 8 bases. Germline values: CDR1 SGHDT, CDR2 YYEEEE. This CDR3 contains 11 residues. In DNA form, the CDR3 reads TGTGCCAGCAGCCTGAGCGCTGAGCAGTTCTTC. Protein product: CASSLSAEQFF. Filled out from reference TRBV5-6 and TRBJ2-1, the complete variable domain reads DAGVTQSPTHLIKTRGQQVTLRCSPKSGHDTVSWYQQALGQGPQFIFQYYEEEERQRGNFPDRFSGHQFPNYSSELNVNALLLGDSALYLCASSLSAEQFFGPGTRLTVL.

This chain joins TRBV1 and TRBJ1-6; the table's D call of TRBD1 was not tested on the DNA. TRBV1 is assigned pseudogene status. This CDR3 comprises 16 residues. The CDR3 DNA reads as TGCACCAGCAGCCCCCAGGGGGACTCCTATAATTCACCCCTCCACTTT. It encodes CTSSPQGDSYNSPLHF.

The CDR3 bases are TGTGCCAGCAGTGAGGGGGGGGCAGGCACAGATACGCAGTATTTT. Amino acids: CASSEGGAGTDTQYF. The chain recombines TRBV28 with TRBJ2-3; D may be TRBD2 (7 bases). The ends were cut back, 5 bases at V and 1 base at J, with 13 bases in the middle. Per germline, CDR1 MDHEN and CDR2 SYDVKM. The CDR3 runs 15 residues.

The rearrangement links TRBV14 to TRBJ2-1; 8 nucleotides line up with TRBD1. The CDR3 length is 15 residues. Germline V gene sequence: CDR1 SGHDN, CDR2 FVKESK. V lost 5 bases to trimming and J lost 7 bases; unmatched junction nucleotides: 10. This CDR3 is CASSTRQGSTNEQFF. In DNA, the CDR3 is TGTGCCAGCAGCACCCGACAGGGGAGTACGAATGAGCAGTTCTTC.